The sequence of this T cell receptor beta chain was determined in a study of blood T cell repertoires in COVID-19. Study at large: Samples of COVID-19 (acute and convalescent) were obtained from the United States, Italy and Spain. Nucleic acid was either cDNA or gDNA, and it came from T cells, B-cell-depleted T cells, or PBMCs.

This clone was counted a single time. The authors' processing: It was from reference gene primer amplification that nucleated cell counts were estimated. Assay: immunoSEQ multiplex PCR; the TCRdb copy retains only in-frame clones and omits some. That table is the source of V, J and clone size, and D and trimming were worked out from the DNA. Seen here are approximately 150,000 clones, approximately 86% observed once, and the top ten hold roughly 2.5%. The CDR3 is 14 residues long. Unmatched junction bases numbered 6, after V lost 4 bases and J lost 7 bases. The germline V gene has CDR1 MGHRA and CDR2 YSYEKL.

This sequence joins TRBV4-1 and TRBJ1-4, with 7 bases that match TRBD1. The clonotype comes from a woman aged 80 or over with COVID-19, enrolled during active disease. The sample taken for sequencing was peripheral blood. The CDR3 coding sequence is TGCGCCAGCAGCCCCCGGACAGGTACTGAAAAACTGTTTTTT. Translated, it gives CASSPRTGTEKLFF.